Listed below are T cell receptor beta chains from one sample, sequenced in a study of response to subunit inactivated influenza vaccine. One entry per CDR3 protein, called by TCRdb with MiXCR from the RT-PCR reads. The sample comprises fewer than 600,000 distinct CDR3 sequences, about 7.2% of which are singletons, and around 13% rests with the top ten. The specimen was PBMCs from blood, collected 23 to 25 months after vaccination. Source of these receptors: a man between 50 and 75 years old who received an inactivated influenza vaccine. The CDR3 runs from the conserved cysteine through the conserved F or W. A D gene is named only where the DNA matches it firmly. The size entry is marked missing in some rows and otherwise reads once, few, many or a size class.

abundance | j_gene | len | v_gene | d_gene | CDR3nt | CDR3aa
many | TRBJ2-7 | 16 | TRBV7-2 | TRBD1 | TGTGCCAGCAGCTTAGGTCCAGGGGGCCTCTCCTACGAGCAGTACTTC | CASSLGPGGLSYEQYF
few | TRBJ2-3 | 18 | TRBV4-3 | TRBD1 | TGCGCCAGCAGCCAAGAAATCCCGGACAGGGAGACGGCAGATACGCAGTATTTT | CASSQEIPDRETADTQYF
many | TRBJ2-7 | 12 | TRBV3-1 | . | TGTGCCAGCAGCCAAGTAAACTACGAGCAGTACTTC | CASSQVNYEQYF
. | TRBJ2-7 | 17 | TRBV3-1 | TRBD1 | TGTGCCAGCAGCCCAACAGCCGGGACAGGGGTTACCTACGAGCAGTACTTC | CASSPTAGTGVTYEQYF
. | TRBJ2-2 | 15 | TRBV28 | . | TGTGCCAGCAGTTTAGGACGGCTTTCTGACGGGGAGCTGTTTTTT | CASSLGRLSDGELFF
few | TRBJ2-7 | 13 | TRBV6-6 | . | TGTGCCAGCACCTCGGGTCGAGTGAACGAGCAGTACTTC | CASTSGRVNEQYF
many | TRBJ1-2 | 14 | TRBV10-2 | TRBD1 | TGCGCCAGCAGCCTGGACAGGTCTACCTATGGCTACACCTTC | CASSLDRSTYGYTF
. | TRBJ1-2 | 14 | TRBV15 | . | TGTGCCACCAGCAGGGACGGAGCTAACTATGGCTACACCTTC | CATSRDGANYGYTF
many | TRBJ1-5 | 14 | TRBV20-1 | . | TGCAGTGCTAGTCGCAGGGTTGGAAATCAGCCCCAGCATTTT | CSASRRVGNQPQHF
many | TRBJ1-1 | 15 | TRBV5-5 | . | TGTGCCAGCAGCTTGCAAACAGGAGGTTTGGGTGAAGCTTTCTTT | CASSLQTGGLGEAFF
few | TRBJ2-1 | 17 | TRBV28 | TRBD1 | TGTGCCAGCAGTACTGCCGGGACAGGGAAGGGGTACAATGAGCAGTTCTTC | CASSTAGTGKGYNEQFF
many | TRBJ1-2 | 17 | TRBV15 | TRBD1 | TGTGCCACCAGCAGAGATTTTGAGGGGGCGCGTATCTATGGCTACACCTTC | CATSRDFEGARIYGYTF
. | TRBJ2-3 | 17 | TRBV18 | . | TGTGCCAGCTCACCACAATCAGTTCCCGGGCTCATAGATACGCAGTATTTT | CASSPQSVPGLIDTQYF
. | TRBJ2-1 | 16 | TRBV24-1 | TRBD2 | TGTGCCACCAGTAAGACTAGCGGCCCGATTAAAGATGAGCAGTTCTTC | CATSKTSGPIKDEQFF
few | TRBJ2-5 | 12 | TRBV18 | . | TGTGCCAGCTCTCCCCAGGGTGAGACCCAGTACTTC | CASSPQGETQYF
. | TRBJ2-1 | 16 | TRBV11-2 | TRBD2 | TGTGCCAGCAGCCCTGAGCGGGGGGTATCCTACAATGAGCAGTTCTTC | CASSPERGVSYNEQFF
. | TRBJ2-7 | 14 | TRBV7-6 | . | TGTGCCAGCAAGGGTACAGGCGCTTCCTACGAGCAGTACTTC | CASKGTGASYEQYF
. | TRBJ2-5 | 15 | TRBV7-2 | TRBD2 | TGTGCCAGCAGCTTACTAGCGGGGGGCCTTGAGACCCAGTACTTC | CASSLLAGGLETQYF
many | TRBJ2-5 | 13 | TRBV7-2 | . | TGTGCCAGCAGCTTCCAGGGACAAGAGACCCAGTACTTC | CASSFQGQETQYF
few | TRBJ2-5 | 13 | TRBV7-8 | . | TGTGCCAGCAGCTTAGAGGACGGTTCGACCCAGTACTTC | CASSLEDGSTQYF
. | TRBJ2-3 | 18 | TRBV4-2 | TRBD2 | TGTGCCAGCAGCCCGGGGACTAGCGGGGGGAGGGAGACAGATACGCAGTATTTT | CASSPGTSGGRETDTQYF
many | TRBJ2-5 | 15 | TRBV9 | TRBD2 | TGTGCCAGCAGCTTCGGGACTATCAACCAAGAGACCCAGTACTTC | CASSFGTINQETQYF
many | TRBJ2-7 | 12 | TRBV29-1 | . | TGCAGCGTGGGAAGAGTCCGTGGCGAGCAGTACTTC | CSVGRVRGEQYF
few | TRBJ2-1 | 18 | TRBV6-2/TRBV6-3 | TRBD2 | TGTGCCAGCAGTTACTCGGCTAGCGGGAATATGGATGACAATGAGCAGTTCTTC | CASSYSASGNMDDNEQFF
. | TRBJ1-1 | 17 | TRBV4-3 | TRBD1 | TGCGCCAGCAGCCCTCTGCTACAGGGGAGTCGGGACACTGAAGCTTTCTTT | CASSPLLQGSRDTEAFF
few | TRBJ2-1 | 17 | TRBV20-1 | TRBD2 | TGCAGTGCTACGGCTCCGGGACTAGCGGGTGGCTACAATGAGCAGTTCTTC | CSATAPGLAGGYNEQFF
few | TRBJ2-1 | 15 | TRBV7-9 | . | TGTGCCAGCAGCTTACCGGGAACCTCCTACAATGAGCAGTTCTTC | CASSLPGTSYNEQFF
. | TRBJ2-1 | 15 | TRBV3-1 | TRBD2 | TGTGCCAGCAGCCAAGATGGGACTAGAAGTAGTGAGCAGTTCTTC | CASSQDGTRSSEQFF
many | TRBJ2-5 | 15 | TRBV5-1 | . | TGCGCCAGCAGCCCAATACCGGGACCACAAGAGACCCAGTACTTC | CASSPIPGPQETQYF
few | TRBJ2-5 | 15 | TRBV4-3 | TRBD2 | TGCGCCAGCACCCCGACTAGCGGGGGGAAAGAGACCCAGTACTTC | CASTPTSGGKETQYF
few | TRBJ1-4 | 16 | TRBV4-1 | . | TGCGCCAGCAGCCAAGAGGCGGTGGGGATCGGAGAAAAACTGTTTTTT | CASSQEAVGIGEKLFF
few | TRBJ2-1 | 19 | TRBV6-2/TRBV6-3 | TRBD2 | TGTGCCAGCAGTTACCCGGGACTAGCGGGGGGCCGCCACCTCAATGAGCAGTTCTTC | CASSYPGLAGGRHLNEQFF
. | TRBJ2-5 | 15 | TRBV5-4 | . | TGTGCCAGCAGCTCTCGGGGACGTGGCCCAGAGACCCAGTACTTC | CASSSRGRGPETQYF
many | TRBJ1-5 | 14 | TRBV12-3/TRBV12-4 | . | TGTGCCAGCAGTTTCCTGGGTAGCAATCAGCCCCAGCATTTT | CASSFLGSNQPQHF
few | TRBJ1-4 | 13 | TRBV10-3 | . | TGTGCCATCAGTGAGCAGGTGGGAGAAAAACTGTTTTTT | CAISEQVGEKLFF
. | TRBJ2-6 | 20 | TRBV27 | . | TGTGCCAGCAGTTTATTTCAACCCCTAACAGGGACGGGAGGGGCCAACGTCCTGACTTTC | CASSLFQPLTGTGGANVLTF
. | TRBJ2-3 | 15 | TRBV20-1 | . | TGCAGTGCTAGCGATGGATCGACTAGCACAGATACGCAGTATTTT | CSASDGSTSTDTQYF
few | TRBJ2-7 | 11 | TRBV12-3/TRBV12-4 | TRBD1 | TGTGCCAGCAGTACCGGGACAGTTAAGTACTTC | CASSTGTVKYF
many | TRBJ2-7 | 14 | TRBV4-1 | . | TGCGCCAGCAGCCCCCCCGGGACTTATTACGAGCAGTACTTC | CASSPPGTYYEQYF
many | TRBJ2-3 | 15 | TRBV9 | TRBD2 | TGTGCCAGCAGCAGGACTAGCGGGAGGACAGATACGCAGTATTTT | CASSRTSGRTDTQYF
few | TRBJ1-2 | 13 | TRBV2 | TRBD1 | TGTGCCAGCAGTTTACAGGGGGCGATTGGCTACACCTTC | CASSLQGAIGYTF
many | TRBJ1-5 | 13 | TRBV6-2/TRBV6-3 | . | TGTGCCAGCAATGAACAGGGCAATCAGCCCCAGCATTTT | CASNEQGNQPQHF
few | TRBJ2-6 | 13 | TRBV10-3 | . | TGTGCCATCAGCCATCTTGGGGCCAACGTCCTGACTTTC | CAISHLGANVLTF
. | TRBJ1-5 | 13 | TRBV7-6 | . | TGTGCCAGCAGCCTCGAGGTCAATCAGCCCCAGCATTTT | CASSLEVNQPQHF
. | TRBJ2-1 | 13 | TRBV7-3 | . | TGTGCCAGCAGCCCCGGAAGGGGCTATGAGCAGTTCTTC | CASSPGRGYEQFF
. | TRBJ2-1 | 12 | TRBV29-1 | TRBD1 | TGCAGCGCGGGACAGGGTAGAATTGAGCAGTTCTTC | CSAGQGRIEQFF
many | TRBJ1-2 | 13 | TRBV30 | . | TGTGCCTGGAGTCCGGGGGGGGCACTAAGCTACACCTTC | CAWSPGGALSYTF
many | TRBJ1-2 | 15 | TRBV24-1 | TRBD1 | TGTGCCACCAGTGATCCGGGACAGCGAAACTATGGCTACACCTTC | CATSDPGQRNYGYTF
many | TRBJ2-6 | 16 | TRBV29-1 | TRBD1 | TGCAGCGTTGCAGGGGGCGCAAGGTCTGGGGCCAACGTCCTGACTTTC | CSVAGGARSGANVLTF
. | TRBJ2-7 | 15 | TRBV19 | . | TGTGCCAGTAGAAAAGGACTACTGGGTCACTACGAGCAGTACTTC | CASRKGLLGHYEQYF
. | TRBJ2-3 | 14 | TRBV5-6 | . | TGTGCCAGCAGCTTGCCGGGGGAGACAGATACGCAGTATTTT | CASSLPGETDTQYF
few | TRBJ2-1 | 12 | TRBV24-1 | . | TGTGCCACCAGTGACCAAGACAGAGAGCAGTTCTTC | CATSDQDREQFF
. | TRBJ2-3 | 14 | TRBV3-1 | TRBD1 | TGTGCCAGCGGAGACAGGGCCCCATGGGATACGCAGTATTTT | CASGDRAPWDTQYF
few | TRBJ2-5 | 13 | TRBV12-3/TRBV12-4 | . | TGTGCCAGCAGGTGGGCAGGACAAGAGACCCAGTACTTC | CASRWAGQETQYF
many | TRBJ1-5 | 18 | TRBV20-1 | . | TGCAGTGCTAGAGATCTCACACGCACTCAATTTAGCAATCAGCCCCAGCATTTT | CSARDLTRTQFSNQPQHF
many | TRBJ2-1 | 15 | TRBV9 | . | TGTGCCAGCAGCTCACGGGGGAGCTCCTACAATGAGCAGTTCTTC | CASSSRGSSYNEQFF
. | TRBJ2-1 | 14 | TRBV12-3/TRBV12-4 | . | TGTGCCAGCAGTTTCCGAGAGGGCTACAATGAGCAGTTCTTC | CASSFREGYNEQFF
. | TRBJ2-3 | 17 | TRBV5-1 | . | TGCGCCAGCAACCCATTCCTAGGTTCGGGCCCCACAGATACGCAGTATTTT | CASNPFLGSGPTDTQYF
few | TRBJ1-2 | 13 | TRBV12-3/TRBV12-4 | . | TGTGCCAGCAGATCGACAGAAATTTATGGCTACACCTTC | CASRSTEIYGYTF